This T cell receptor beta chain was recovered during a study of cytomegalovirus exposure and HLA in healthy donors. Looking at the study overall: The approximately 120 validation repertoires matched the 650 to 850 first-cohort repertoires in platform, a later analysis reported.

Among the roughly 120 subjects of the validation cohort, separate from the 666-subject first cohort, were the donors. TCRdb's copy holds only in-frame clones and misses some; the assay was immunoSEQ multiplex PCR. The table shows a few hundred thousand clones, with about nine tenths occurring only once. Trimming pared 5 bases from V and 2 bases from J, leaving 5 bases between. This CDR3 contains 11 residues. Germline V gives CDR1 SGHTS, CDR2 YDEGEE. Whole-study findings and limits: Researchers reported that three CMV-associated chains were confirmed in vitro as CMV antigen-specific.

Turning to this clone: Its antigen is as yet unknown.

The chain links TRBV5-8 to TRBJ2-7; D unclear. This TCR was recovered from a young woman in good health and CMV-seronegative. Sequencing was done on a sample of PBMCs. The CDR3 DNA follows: TGTGCCAGCAGTTCCGCCTACGAGCAGTACTTC. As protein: CASSSAYEQYF.